A single sample is the source of the 9 T cell receptor beta chains below, sequenced in a study of T cell repertoires in cytomegalovirus infection (dated 2019 in TCRdb). Instrument on record: Illumina HiSeq 1500. The public reads were quality trimmed at Q25 with fastp and then assembled into clones with MiXCR by TCRdb, keeping productive beta chains. For every CDR3 protein sequence, its rows merge into one entry that carries the most common genes and DNA. Within this sample are about 97,000 distinct CDR3 sequences, with 15% to 20% of them counted one time only. The ten most abundant clones make up approximately 7.6% of the sample. What was sequenced was PBMCs. The receptor source for this set is a human donor in good health (CMV status not recorded). Some clones in this sample may be carry-over from other donors' samples.

The V and J genes are TRBV28 and TRBJ1-2, with D possibly TRBD1 on 5 matching bases. V was pared by 6 bases and J by 8 bases, with 13 bases between. CDR1 and CDR2 (germline): MDHEN, SYDVKM. The CDR3 has 12 amino acids. The CDR3 protein is CASSLREEGYTF. CDR3 in DNA: TGTGCCAGCAGCCTCAGGGAAGAGGGCTACACCTTC.

This clonotype was detected many times. This chain connects TRBV20-1 to TRBJ2-1; 14 bases are shared with TRBD2. V lost 6 bases, J lost 0 bases, and 7 bases stayed unmatched. The CDR3 spans 17 residues. Germline loops: CDR1 DFQATT, CDR2 SNEGSKA (reference sequence). The CDR3 sequence: CSARTSGGLSSYNEQFF. The CDR3 coding sequence is TGCAGTGCCAGGACTAGCGGGGGGTTGAGCTCCTACAATGAGCAGTTCTTC.

This clonotype was picked up a small number of times. This chain links TRBV6-2 or TRBV6-3 with TRBJ2-1; 9 nucleotides agree with TRBD2. With V trimmed by 2 bases and J by 9 bases, 5 bases remained unmatched. The CDR3 length is 14 residues. The germline V gene has CDR1 MNHEY and CDR2 SVGEGT. DNA of the CDR3: TGTGCCAGCAGTTACGGAACTAGCGGGCCTGAGCAGTTCTTC. Protein sequence: CASSYGTSGPEQFF.

V gene TRBV6-6 combines with J gene TRBJ1-1; 7 nucleotides agree with TRBD1. Trimming took 2 bases from V and 1 from J; bases not matched to a gene: 4. Per the germline V gene, CDR1 is MNHNY and CDR2 is SVGAGI (reference sequence). The CDR3 has 15 amino acids. The CDR3 is CASSYADRQNTEAFF. The CDR3 DNA is TGTGCCAGCAGTTACGCGGACAGGCAGAACACTGAAGCTTTCTTT.

This clonotype appeared a few times. This chain connects TRBV15 to TRBJ1-5; no clear D. The germline V gene encodes CDR1 LNHNV and CDR2 YYDKDF (reference sequence). This CDR3 has 16 residues. Trimming pared 0 bases from V and 2 bases from J, leaving 11 bases between. The CDR3 nucleotides are TGTGCCACCAGCAGAGAACTTAGGACGGGCAATCAGCCCCAGCATTTT. Protein sequence: CATSRELRTGNQPQHF.

At least ten counts were recorded for this clonotype. The chain carries TRBV7-2 and TRBJ1-2; D not certain. CDR1 SGHTA and CDR2 FQGNSA come from the germline V gene. CDR3 size: 14 residues. Trimming stripped 3 bases from V and 8 bases from J, with 16 bases between. CDR3 DNA sequence: TGTGCCAGCAGCTTTCTTTTAGGTTTCGACGGCTACACCTTC. Amino acids: CASSFLLGFDGYTF.

The chain has TRBV27 and TRBJ2-7, with D perhaps being TRBD1 or TRBD2 (5 bases each). Between the trimmed V and J ends, which lost 7 bases and 2 bases, there was a span of 12 bases. CDR3 size: 13 residues. Germline-derived CDR1 and CDR2 are MNHEY and SMNVEV (reference sequence). DNA of the CDR3: TGTGCCAGCACCCAGGGACGGACCTACGAGCAGTACTTC. It codes for CASTQGRTYEQYF.

Concerning this clonotype: At one boundary the junction diverges from the germline segment, which might be a read error. The chain links TRBV29-1 to TRBJ2-1; a weak D match, TRBD2 (7 bases). CDR1 SQVTM and CDR2 ANQGSEA come from the germline V gene. This CDR3 is built from 16 residues. CDR3 coding DNA: TGCAGCGGTGAAGGGGGGGGGGTGGGGACCTACAATGAGCAGTTCTTC. It encodes CSGEGGGVGTYNEQFF.

This clonotype showed up many times. The V and J genes are TRBV2 and TRBJ2-4; no clear D gene. V lost 3 bases and J lost 0, with 9 bases in between. Germline values: CDR1 SNHLY, CDR2 FYNNEI. CDR3 length: 15 residues. CDR3 protein: CASSEGSLAKNIQYF. CDR3 nucleotide sequence: TGTGCCAGCAGTGAGGGCAGTCTAGCCAAAAACATTCAGTACTTC.